This note documents a single T cell receptor (beta chain) sequence. Its cognate antigen is unknown. V shed 0 bases, J shed 0 bases, and the junction held 7 bases outside the gene matches. The germline CDR1 and CDR2 sequences are LGHNA and YSLEER. The CDR3 extends over 19 amino acids. The sample comes from a study of cytomegalovirus exposure and HLA in healthy donors. TCRdb's copy holds only in-frame clones and misses some; the assay was immunoSEQ multiplex PCR. The sample holds nearly 110,000 clones, approximately 90% seen once. Study-wide findings and caveats: Diagnosis of cytomegalovirus status made by the classifier reportedly showed high specificity and sensitivity. Rare sequences made up most TCRs, while some public TCRs were found in many donors. Cytomegalovirus-associated TCR beta chains were listed, numbering over 150. A few chains tied to CMV proved CMV antigen-specific in vitro.

This receptor was identified in a woman under 30 in good health and CMV-seropositive. The chain links TRBV4-3 to TRBJ1-6; TRBD1 aligns across 8 bases. Specimen: PBMCs. The CDR3 is CASSQDSGQGSSYNSPLHF. CDR3 bases: TGCGCCAGCAGCCAAGATTCCGGACAGGGCAGCTCCTATAATTCACCCCTCCACTTT.